This T cell receptor (beta chain) was identified during a study of beta chain features in type 1 diabetes. General study points: Moderate yet significant TCRB CDR3 shortening was seen in Type 1 diabetes patients in all four CD4+ subsets.

Trimming at V came to 2 bases and at J to 6 bases, leaving 4 bases not matched to a gene. CDR1 and CDR2 (germline): KGHSH, LQKENI. The CDR3 consists of 15 residues. Isolated RNA was reverse transcribed in full, so expressed TCRB transcripts were sequenced. Using immunoSEQ multiplex PCR, the repertoire was profiled, and TCRdb retains in-frame clones only, with some absent. Here the sample spans fewer than 250,000 clones, 11% to 15% being singletons. This clone has a handful of counts. Its specificity is unknown. Sequenced: naive CD4+ T cells from blood. The V and J genes are TRBV18 and TRBJ2-1; 10 bases fit TRBD2. This TCR was sampled from a woman between 40 and 55 years old in good health. The CDR3 DNA follows: TGTGCCAGCTCACCAATTCAGCGGGGGGGCAATGAGCAGTTCTTC. Protein product: CASSPIQRGGNEQFF.